This is a list of T cell receptor beta chains from one sample in a study of T cells in Graves' hyperthyroidism and ophthalmopathy. One entry per CDR3 protein, called by TCRdb with MiXCR from the multiplex PCR reads. The profile shows about 640,000 distinct CDR3 sequences, around 20% of them singletons. The specimen was blood. All receptors derive from a man under 40 with Graves' ophthalmopathy. Both conserved end residues are part of each CDR3. Each record gives: CDR3 DNA, CDR3 protein, clone size, V gene, J gene, D gene. D genes are given only for firm matches. The listing skips clone size in some rows; elsewhere it reads once, few, many or a size class.

CDR3 DNA: TGTGCCAGCAGCGGGCGGGAGTTCACCTACAATGAGCAGTTCTTC
CDR3 protein: CASSGREFTYNEQFF
clone size: .
V gene: TRBV9
J gene: TRBJ2-1
D gene: TRBD2

CDR3 DNA: TGCAGTGCCCGAACCCAGGGCTACGAGCAGTACTTC
CDR3 protein: CSARTQGYEQYF
clone size: many
V gene: TRBV20-1
J gene: TRBJ2-7
D gene: .

CDR3 DNA: TGTGCCAGCAGCTTAGTTAGCGGGACTCCTAGCACAGATACGCAGTATTTT
CDR3 protein: CASSLVSGTPSTDTQYF
clone size: .
V gene: TRBV7-9
J gene: TRBJ2-3
D gene: TRBD2

CDR3 DNA: TGTGCCAGCAGCCTACTAGCGGACCAAGAGACCCAGTACTTC
CDR3 protein: CASSLLADQETQYF
clone size: .
V gene: TRBV6-1
J gene: TRBJ2-5
D gene: TRBD2

CDR3 DNA: TGTGCCAGCTCACCAGGGAGGGACCCCTACGAGCAGTACTTC
CDR3 protein: CASSPGRDPYEQYF
clone size: .
V gene: TRBV18
J gene: TRBJ2-7
D gene: TRBD2

CDR3 DNA: TGTGCCAGCAGTTACGGGCCGAACGCGCCCCAGCATTTT
CDR3 protein: CASSYGPNAPQHF
clone size: few
V gene: TRBV6-2/TRBV6-3
J gene: TRBJ1-5
D gene: .

CDR3 DNA: TGTGCCAGTAGTACCCGGACAGGGGTCGGCAATGAGCAGTTCTTC
CDR3 protein: CASSTRTGVGNEQFF
clone size: .
V gene: TRBV7-9
J gene: TRBJ2-1
D gene: TRBD1

CDR3 DNA: TGTGCCAGCAGCTTGGAGAAAGGCAATCGCCTCCACTTT
CDR3 protein: CASSLEKGNRLHF
clone size: .
V gene: TRBV5-8
J gene: TRBJ1-6
D gene: .

CDR3 DNA: TGTGCCAGCAGCGTTACCTTTAGCGGGAGTTCCTACAATGAGCAGTTCTTC
CDR3 protein: CASSVTFSGSSYNEQFF
clone size: .
V gene: TRBV9
J gene: TRBJ2-1
D gene: TRBD2

CDR3 DNA: TGTGCCAGCAGCCCTCAGGGACTAGCAAGCCTTCAAGAGACCCAGTACTTC
CDR3 protein: CASSPQGLASLQETQYF
clone size: many
V gene: TRBV11-2
J gene: TRBJ2-5
D gene: TRBD2

CDR3 DNA: TGTGCCTGGAGTGTACCACATGGGGTGGCCGGGGAGCTGTTTTTT
CDR3 protein: CAWSVPHGVAGELFF
clone size: .
V gene: TRBV30
J gene: TRBJ2-2
D gene: .

CDR3 DNA: TGTGCCAGTCCCGTTTCGCCAGGGGGCAAGGAAGCTTTCTTT
CDR3 protein: CASPVSPGGKEAFF
clone size: many
V gene: TRBV6-1
J gene: TRBJ1-1
D gene: TRBD1

CDR3 DNA: TGTGCCAGCAGTGCTCGGACGGGCACTGAAGCTTTCTTT
CDR3 protein: CASSARTGTEAFF
clone size: many
V gene: TRBV28
J gene: TRBJ1-1
D gene: .

CDR3 DNA: TGCGCCAGCAGCTTGGGTCGGACTAGCGTTTGGAATGAGCAGTTCTTC
CDR3 protein: CASSLGRTSVWNEQFF
clone size: many
V gene: TRBV5-1
J gene: TRBJ2-1
D gene: TRBD2

CDR3 DNA: TGTGCCAGCCGGGGGACAGTCATTTCGTGGGAGACCCAGTACTTC
CDR3 protein: CASRGTVISWETQYF
clone size: .
V gene: TRBV28
J gene: TRBJ2-5
D gene: .

CDR3 DNA: TGCAGTGCTAGACCCACTTATGCAACAGATACGCAGTATTTT
CDR3 protein: CSARPTYATDTQYF
clone size: few
V gene: TRBV20-1
J gene: TRBJ2-3
D gene: .

CDR3 DNA: TGTGCCAGCAGTTTCCACCCTATCGACAGCAACACTGAAGCTTTCTTT
CDR3 protein: CASSFHPIDSNTEAFF
clone size: many
V gene: TRBV28
J gene: TRBJ1-1
D gene: .

CDR3 DNA: TGTGCCAGCAGCCTCGCGGGACTGTCGGATACGCAGTATTTT
CDR3 protein: CASSLAGLSDTQYF
clone size: .
V gene: TRBV9
J gene: TRBJ2-3
D gene: .

CDR3 DNA: TGTGCCACCAGCAGAGTCCAGACAGGGCCCCAGCATTTT
CDR3 protein: CATSRVQTGPQHF
clone size: .
V gene: TRBV15
J gene: TRBJ1-5
D gene: .

CDR3 DNA: TGTGCCACCAGCAGAGAGGCGGCAGGGAAGAGCAATCAGCCCCAGCATTTT
CDR3 protein: CATSREAAGKSNQPQHF
clone size: .
V gene: TRBV15
J gene: TRBJ1-5
D gene: .

CDR3 DNA: TGTGCCAGCAGTTTGAGGCAGCCCCAGCATTTT
CDR3 protein: CASSLRQPQHF
clone size: few
V gene: TRBV27
J gene: TRBJ1-5
D gene: .

CDR3 DNA: TGTGCCTGGAGTTCGTCCGTGACCCAAGCCTACAATGAGCAGTTCTTC
CDR3 protein: CAWSSSVTQAYNEQFF
clone size: many
V gene: TRBV30
J gene: TRBJ2-1
D gene: .

CDR3 DNA: TGCGCCAGCAAGGATTATAGCAGGAGCACAGATACGCAGTATTTT
CDR3 protein: CASKDYSRSTDTQYF
clone size: .
V gene: TRBV5-1
J gene: TRBJ2-3
D gene: .

CDR3 DNA: TGTGCCTGGAGCACACCGGGACAGGGGGGCAATCAGCCCCAGCATTTT
CDR3 protein: CAWSTPGQGGNQPQHF
clone size: few
V gene: TRBV30
J gene: TRBJ1-5
D gene: TRBD1

CDR3 DNA: TGTGCCAGCAGCTTCGAAGTGAATGAGCAGTTCTTC
CDR3 protein: CASSFEVNEQFF
clone size: .
V gene: TRBV5-5
J gene: TRBJ2-1
D gene: .

CDR3 DNA: TGTGCCAGCAGCAAACAGGGTTTTGGCTACACCTTC
CDR3 protein: CASSKQGFGYTF
clone size: many
V gene: TRBV12-3/TRBV12-4
J gene: TRBJ1-2
D gene: .

CDR3 DNA: TGCAGTGCTAGGACAGAAACTAATCAGCCCCAGCATTTT
CDR3 protein: CSARTETNQPQHF
clone size: few
V gene: TRBV20-1
J gene: TRBJ1-5
D gene: .

CDR3 DNA: TGTGCCAGCAGTTACTCGACCTATGGCTACACCTTC
CDR3 protein: CASSYSTYGYTF
clone size: .
V gene: TRBV6-5
J gene: TRBJ1-2
D gene: .

CDR3 DNA: TGTGCCAGCAGCCAGCTAGGACAGGGAGGGGCGGGTGAGCAGTTCTTC
CDR3 protein: CASSQLGQGGAGEQFF
clone size: .
V gene: TRBV4-2
J gene: TRBJ2-1
D gene: .

CDR3 DNA: TGTGCCAGCAAAGCGGGAGGGCCGCGCGAGCAGTTCTTC
CDR3 protein: CASKAGGPREQFF
clone size: many
V gene: TRBV2
J gene: TRBJ2-1
D gene: TRBD2

CDR3 DNA: TGTGCCAGCAGTTTGGTTGTTACCTACAATGAGCAGTTCTTC
CDR3 protein: CASSLVVTYNEQFF
clone size: .
V gene: TRBV6-1
J gene: TRBJ2-1
D gene: .

CDR3 DNA: TGTGCCAGCCTCCACAGGACAGGGTCCCAACAGCCCCAGCATTTT
CDR3 protein: CASLHRTGSQQPQHF
clone size: many
V gene: TRBV28
J gene: TRBJ1-5
D gene: TRBD1

CDR3 DNA: TGTGCCAGCAGTCCCTGGGGTCCGGGTGACGTATCCTACAATGAGCAGTTCTTC
CDR3 protein: CASSPWGPGDVSYNEQFF
clone size: many
V gene: TRBV27
J gene: TRBJ2-1
D gene: .

CDR3 DNA: TGTGCCAGCAGCTTAGGTGAGAACTTCGAGCAGTACTTC
CDR3 protein: CASSLGENFEQYF
clone size: few
V gene: TRBV13
J gene: TRBJ2-7
D gene: .

CDR3 DNA: TGTGCCAGCAGGCTAGACAGGGCCCCGAGCACCGGGGAGCTGTTTTTT
CDR3 protein: CASRLDRAPSTGELFF
clone size: .
V gene: TRBV2
J gene: TRBJ2-2
D gene: TRBD1

CDR3 DNA: TGCAGCGTAGGCGAGACAGGGGTCAAGACCCAGTACTTC
CDR3 protein: CSVGETGVKTQYF
clone size: .
V gene: TRBV29-1
J gene: TRBJ2-5
D gene: TRBD1

CDR3 DNA: TGCGCCAGCAGCTCACGACAGGGACTGGGACTTAATGTTAAAAACATTCAGTACTTC
CDR3 protein: CASSSRQGLGLNVKNIQYF
clone size: few
V gene: TRBV5-1
J gene: TRBJ2-4
D gene: .

CDR3 DNA: TGTGCCTGGAGTAGGTTACTAGCGGGGGGATTCTACGAGCAGTACTTC
CDR3 protein: CAWSRLLAGGFYEQYF
clone size: few
V gene: TRBV30
J gene: TRBJ2-7
D gene: TRBD2

CDR3 DNA: TGTGCCAGCAGTCAGACTAGCGCTTTGGCAGAGACCCAGTACTTC
CDR3 protein: CASSQTSALAETQYF
clone size: few
V gene: TRBV12-3/TRBV12-4
J gene: TRBJ2-5
D gene: TRBD2

CDR3 DNA: TGTGCCAGCAGCCAAGACCCGGGACGGGGGAACACTGAAGCTTTCTTT
CDR3 protein: CASSQDPGRGNTEAFF
clone size: many
V gene: TRBV3-1
J gene: TRBJ1-1
D gene: .

CDR3 DNA: TGTGCCCTAAAGGGGGGCCGGTGGACTGAAGCTTTCTTT
CDR3 protein: CALKGGRWTEAFF
clone size: few
V gene: TRBV6-2/TRBV6-3
J gene: TRBJ1-1
D gene: .

CDR3 DNA: TGTGCCAGCAGCCCACCGGGACAGGAAGCTTTCTTT
CDR3 protein: CASSPPGQEAFF
clone size: few
V gene: TRBV7-9
J gene: TRBJ1-1
D gene: TRBD1

CDR3 DNA: TGTGCCAGCAGCCCTGGACTAGCGGGAGATCCTCCAGATACGCAGTATTTT
CDR3 protein: CASSPGLAGDPPDTQYF
clone size: .
V gene: TRBV6-1
J gene: TRBJ2-3
D gene: TRBD2

CDR3 DNA: TGTGCCAGCAGTCCAGAGGGACTAGCCCCAGATACGCAGTATTTT
CDR3 protein: CASSPEGLAPDTQYF
clone size: few
V gene: TRBV6-1
J gene: TRBJ2-3
D gene: TRBD2